Listed below are T cell receptor beta chains from one sample, sequenced in a study of cytomegalovirus exposure and HLA in healthy donors. Libraries were prepared by immunoSEQ multiplex PCR; TCRdb keeps only in-frame clonotypes and omits some of them. The profile shows approximately 130,000 clones, under 85% of them singletons. The sample comprised PBMCs. Source of these receptors: a young man in good health and CMV-seronegative. Both conserved end residues are part of each CDR3. A D gene is named only where the DNA matches it firmly. Clone size is not always given. Where it is, it says once, few, many or a class for expanded clones.

D gene	J gene	V gene	clone size	CDR3 protein	CDR3 DNA
TRBD1	TRBJ1-2	TRBV5-1	NA	CASSFGSGQGDYGYTF	TGCGCCAGCAGCTTTGGGTCGGGACAGGGGGACTATGGCTACACCTTC
TRBD2	TRBJ2-7	TRBV6-5	NA	CASSYGGGSYEQYF	TGTGCCAGCAGTTACGGGGGGGGGTCCTACGAGCAGTACTTC
NA	TRBJ1-1	TRBV7-3	NA	CASAAGMNTEAFF	TGTGCCAGCGCCGCAGGGATGAACACTGAAGCTTTCTTT
NA	TRBJ2-7	TRBV25-1	NA	CASSEGGIRDYEQYF	TGTGCCAGCAGTGAAGGGGGCATCAGGGATTACGAGCAGTACTTC
NA	TRBJ2-2	TRBV5-6	few	CASSLRVNTGELFF	TGTGCCAGCAGCTTGCGAGTAAACACCGGGGAGCTGTTTTTT
TRBD2	TRBJ2-7	TRBV30	NA	CAWCREGCYEQYF	TGTGCCTGGTGCCGGGAGGGTTGCTACGAGCAGTACTTC
NA	TRBJ1-5	TRBV7-9	few	CASSLGSGYSNQPQHF	TGTGCCAGCAGCTTAGGTTCAGGTTATAGCAATCAGCCCCAGCATTTT
NA	TRBJ2-1	TRBV28	NA	CASSFRQNNEQFF	TGTGCCAGCAGTTTTAGACAGAACAATGAGCAGTTCTTC
NA	TRBJ2-6	TRBV19	NA	CAGSGGFSGANVLTF	TGTGCCGGATCCGGCGGGTTCTCTGGGGCCAACGTCCTGACTTTC
NA	TRBJ2-2	TRBV28	NA	CASSLWQRENTGELFF	TGTGCCAGCAGTTTATGGCAACGGGAGAACACCGGGGAGCTGTTTTTT
NA	TRBJ2-1	TRBV9	NA	CASSASRLEQFF	TGTGCCAGCAGCGCCTCCAGACTAGAGCAGTTCTTC
NA	TRBJ1-5	TRBV9	NA	CASSVDSDINQPQHF	TGTGCCAGCAGCGTAGATTCGGACATCAATCAGCCCCAGCATTTT
TRBD1	TRBJ1-2	TRBV9	NA	CASSEMGQVLSGYTF	TGTGCCAGCAGCGAAATGGGACAGGTACTTAGTGGCTACACCTTC
NA	TRBJ1-5	TRBV28	NA	CASSFSMGGQPQHF	TGTGCCAGCAGTTTCAGTATGGGGGGTCAGCCCCAGCATTTT
NA	TRBJ2-3	TRBV28	NA	CASGRAGYRGDTQYF	TGTGCCAGCGGACGAGCGGGCTACCGGGGAGATACGCAGTATTTT
NA	TRBJ2-7	TRBV6-5	NA	CASSYGQKQYF	TGTGCCAGCAGTTACGGACAGAAGCAGTACTTC
NA	TRBJ2-6	TRBV6-5	once	CASSYDSKSGANVLTF	TGTGCCAGCAGCTACGACAGCAAATCTGGGGCCAACGTCCTGACTTTC
NA	TRBJ2-7	TRBV4-2	few	CASSQYSAGSSYEQYF	TGTGCCAGCAGCCAGTATTCGGCGGGGAGCTCCTACGAGCAGTACTTC
TRBD1	TRBJ1-1	TRBV7-9	NA	CASSKTGTGVMNTEAFF	TGTGCCAGCAGCAAGACCGGGACAGGTGTCATGAACACTGAAGCTTTCTTT
NA	TRBJ1-2	TRBV5-6	few	CASSREHYGYTF	TGTGCCAGCAGCCGTGAGCACTATGGCTACACCTTC
NA	TRBJ2-7	TRBV6-1	NA	CASSGRGSSYEQYF	TGTGCCAGCAGTGGACGGGGGTCCTCCTACGAGCAGTACTTC
NA	TRBJ1-5	TRBV28	NA	CASRGGTTSNQPQHF	TGTGCCAGCAGGGGGGGGACAACCTCCAATCAGCCCCAGCATTTT
TRBD1	TRBJ1-1	TRBV20-1	NA	CSARQGAEAFF	TGCAGTGCTAGACAGGGGGCTGAAGCTTTCTTT
TRBD1	TRBJ1-2	TRBV19	NA	CASRPLRDRRPANYGYTF	TGTGCCAGTAGGCCCCTCCGGGACAGGAGACCAGCTAACTATGGCTACACCTTC
NA	TRBJ2-7	TRBV10-3	NA	CAISETWASSTYEQYF	TGTGCCATCAGTGAGACCTGGGCTAGCAGCACCTACGAGCAGTACTTC